This T cell receptor (beta chain) comes out of a study of OX40 agonist ivuxolimab in advanced cancers. Turning to the study itself: Ivuxolimab was delivered to patients intravenously every 2 weeks at doses spanning 0.01 to 10 mg/kg. Therapy given before enrollment (anti-PD-1, anti-PD-L1 or anti-CTLA-4) was allowed, and roughly 41% had some. Patients achieving partial responses numbered three: one hepatocellular carcinoma case and two cutaneous melanoma cases. General study results and limits: Normalized expansion of T-cell clones was also low for some nonresponders.

Data came from immunoSEQ multiplex PCR; TCRdb stores just in-frame clones and leaves some out. The data contain under 45,000 clones, 80% of them singletons. Concerning this clone itself: Its target is not known.

Unmatched junction bases numbered 5, after V lost 5 bases and J lost 7 bases. Germline assignment: CDR1 SNHLY and CDR2 FYNNEI. The CDR3 is 15 amino acids. The specimen comprised CD4+ or CD8+ T cells sorted from blood, sampled in a trial of the OX40 agonist ivuxolimab. J is TRBJ2-3 and V is TRBV2, with 14 bases lining up with TRBD2. This receptor was taken from an adult with an advanced solid tumor such as melanoma, head and neck, liver or kidney cancer. This CDR3 is CASSTGLAGENTQYF. The DNA for the CDR3 is TGTGCCAGCAGTACGGGACTAGCGGGGGAGAATACGCAGTATTTT.